This is a list of T cell receptor beta chains from one sample in a study of blood T cell repertoires in COVID-19. The repertoire was sequenced with immunoSEQ multiplex PCR; TCRdb's copy has only in-frame clones and lacks some. The sample yields about 210,000 clones, roughly 88% seen once. Source material: peripheral blood. Receptor source: a man aged 18-30 years with active or convalescent COVID-19. CDR3s include the opening cysteine and the closing phenylalanine or tryptophan. Fields, in order: V gene, J gene, clone size, D gene, CDR3 DNA, CDR3 protein. The D gene is left open where the match is weak. Rows give clone size only sometimes, using once, few, many, or a class for an expanded clone.

V: TRBV28
J: TRBJ1-5
size: .
D: TRBD1
DNA: TGTGCCAGCAGTTTATCAGGGGGGAGCAATCAGCCCCAGCATTTT
CDR3: CASSLSGGSNQPQHF

V: TRBV2
J: TRBJ1-2
size: .
D: TRBD1
DNA: TGTGCCAGCAGATCAACGACCGGGACAGTGTATGGCTACACCTTC
CDR3: CASRSTTGTVYGYTF

V: TRBV24-1
J: TRBJ2-1
size: .
D: .
DNA: TGTGCCACCAGTGATTTTGGATGGGGCTTTGATGAGCAGTTCTTC
CDR3: CATSDFGWGFDEQFF

V: TRBV23-1
J: TRBJ2-7
size: .
D: TRBD2
DNA: TGCGCCAGCAGGAAGTGGCTAGCGGGATGGTTTGTCGAGCAGTACTTC
CDR3: CASRKWLAGWFVEQYF

V: TRBV6-5
J: TRBJ1-6
size: .
D: TRBD1
DNA: TGTGCCACCCAGGGGGCCTCCTATAATTCACCCCTCCACTTT
CDR3: CATQGASYNSPLHF

V: TRBV28
J: TRBJ1-5
size: once
D: .
DNA: TGTGCCAGCGGGCCCCCAGGGTACAGTCAGCCCCAGCATTTT
CDR3: CASGPPGYSQPQHF

V: TRBV19
J: TRBJ1-1
size: few
D: TRBD1
DNA: TGTGCCAGTGCTCGGGACAGGGGGCCGGAGACTGAAGCTTTCTTT
CDR3: CASARDRGPETEAFF

V: TRBV29-1
J: TRBJ2-5
size: .
D: TRBD2
DNA: TGCACGGTCGCTAGCGGCCGAGGTGGAGAGACCCAGTACTTC
CDR3: CTVASGRGGETQYF

V: TRBV6-5
J: TRBJ2-5
size: .
D: TRBD1
DNA: TGTGCCAGCACACCGCCGGGACAGAGAGAGACCCAGTACTTC
CDR3: CASTPPGQRETQYF

V: TRBV4-1
J: TRBJ1-2
size: .
D: TRBD1
DNA: TGCGCCAGCAGCCAAGATCCCGGGACAGGGGTAAACTATGGCTACACCTTC
CDR3: CASSQDPGTGVNYGYTF

V: TRBV3-1/TRBV3-2
J: TRBJ2-3
size: .
D: .
DNA: TGTGCCAGCAGGCAGACAAGCACAGATACGCAGTATTTT
CDR3: CASRQTSTDTQYF

V: TRBV10-3
J: TRBJ2-7
size: .
D: TRBD1
DNA: TGTGCCATCAGGCAGGACAGGGGGCGAAGGTCCTACGAGCAGTACTTC
CDR3: CAIRQDRGRRSYEQYF

V: TRBV29-1
J: TRBJ2-3
size: once
D: .
DNA: TGCAGCGTTGAATCCGACTACACAGATACGCAGTATTTT
CDR3: CSVESDYTDTQYF

V: TRBV19
J: TRBJ1-5
size: .
D: TRBD1
DNA: TGTGCCAGTAGTGGGGGACAGGGGGCGATGCCCCAGCATTTT
CDR3: CASSGGQGAMPQHF

V: TRBV19
J: TRBJ1-5
size: .
D: .
DNA: TGTGCCAGTAGTCTAGAATGGAGGCGCAATCAGCCCCAGCATTTT
CDR3: CASSLEWRRNQPQHF

V: TRBV7-3
J: TRBJ2-5
size: .
D: .
DNA: TGTGCCAGCAGCTCACAGGGGAGGGAGACCCAGTACTTC
CDR3: CASSSQGRETQYF

V: TRBV6-5
J: TRBJ2-7
size: few
D: .
DNA: TGTGCCAGCAGTTACACGCAGGGTATCGGCTACGAGCAGTACTTC
CDR3: CASSYTQGIGYEQYF

V: TRBV19
J: TRBJ2-1
size: .
D: TRBD2
DNA: TGTGCCAGTAGTATAGGGCTAGCGGGAGGATATGAGCAGTTCTTC
CDR3: CASSIGLAGGYEQFF

V: TRBV20-1
J: TRBJ1-2
size: .
D: .
DNA: TGCAGTGCTCCTGACATCCCTCTTCACACCTTC
CDR3: CSAPDIPLHTF

V: TRBV10-2
J: TRBJ2-7
size: .
D: TRBD2
DNA: TGCGCCAGCGGTATATTGGGACTAGCGGGAAGGCAATACGAGCAGTACTTC
CDR3: CASGILGLAGRQYEQYF

V: TRBV27
J: TRBJ2-5
size: .
D: TRBD1
DNA: TGTGCCAGCAGTTTTTGGGACAGCCAAGAGACCCAGTACTTC
CDR3: CASSFWDSQETQYF

V: TRBV11-3
J: TRBJ2-6
size: .
D: .
DNA: TGTGCCAGCAGCTCGGGAACTGGGGGCCGCTTTGGGGCCAACGTCCTGACTTTC
CDR3: CASSSGTGGRFGANVLTF

V: TRBV5-5
J: TRBJ1-2
size: .
D: .
DNA: TGTGCCAGCAGGGCGGATTATAGTCTCTCTGGCTACACCTTC
CDR3: CASRADYSLSGYTF

V: TRBV10-1
J: TRBJ1-1
size: .
D: .
DNA: TGCGCCAGCACAGCAGGTTTGAACACTGAAGCTTTCTTT
CDR3: CASTAGLNTEAFF

V: TRBV28
J: TRBJ2-1
size: .
D: .
DNA: TGTGCCAGCTCCCCCGGGACACCTTACAATGAGCAGTTCTTC
CDR3: CASSPGTPYNEQFF

V: TRBV13
J: TRBJ2-1
size: .
D: TRBD1
DNA: TGTGCCAGCAGCTTAGGGGGACAGCTTGAGCAGTTCTTC
CDR3: CASSLGGQLEQFF

V: TRBV11-3
J: TRBJ2-1
size: .
D: .
DNA: TGTGCCAGCAGCCCTACGGGGTGGGATGAGCAGTTCTTC
CDR3: CASSPTGWDEQFF

V: TRBV6-5
J: TRBJ1-5
size: few
D: .
DNA: TGTGCCAGCAGCCTCGGACAGAATAGCAATCAGCCCCAGCATTTT
CDR3: CASSLGQNSNQPQHF

V: TRBV3-1/TRBV3-2
J: TRBJ2-7
size: .
D: TRBD2
DNA: TGTGCCAGCAGCCTTAGCGGGGCCTACTCCTACGAGCAGTACTTC
CDR3: CASSLSGAYSYEQYF

V: TRBV27
J: TRBJ2-7
size: .
D: .
DNA: TGTGCCAGCAGTTTTCAGGGGACCTACGAGCAGTACTTC
CDR3: CASSFQGTYEQYF

V: TRBV10-3
J: TRBJ1-3
size: .
D: .
DNA: TGTGCCATCAGTGAGGACAGTTGGAGAGGAAACACCATATATTTT
CDR3: CAISEDSWRGNTIYF

V: TRBV5-4
J: TRBJ2-5
size: .
D: .
DNA: TGTGCCAGCAGCTTGGATAGTTCGGAGACCCAGTACTTC
CDR3: CASSLDSSETQYF

V: TRBV5-1
J: TRBJ2-4
size: .
D: TRBD2
DNA: TGCGCCAGCAGCTCCGGACTAGCGGTAGCCAAAAACATTCAGTACTTC
CDR3: CASSSGLAVAKNIQYF

V: TRBV5-4
J: TRBJ2-7
size: .
D: TRBD2
DNA: TGTGCCAGCAGCTTGGGCGGGAGGGCCCGCGAGCAGTACTTC
CDR3: CASSLGGRAREQYF

V: TRBV19
J: TRBJ1-5
size: many
D: TRBD1
DNA: TGTGCCAGTAGTAACGCGGGACAGGGTTTCTCTCAGCCCCAGCATTTT
CDR3: CASSNAGQGFSQPQHF

V: TRBV7-2
J: TRBJ1-2
size: .
D: TRBD1
DNA: TGTGCCAGCAGCGTTCGGACAGGGGGCGACTATGGCTACACCTTC
CDR3: CASSVRTGGDYGYTF

V: TRBV27
J: TRBJ2-3
size: .
D: .
DNA: TGTGCCAGCAGTCCCCGGTCCGTTTTGCATAGCACAGATACGCAGTATTTT
CDR3: CASSPRSVLHSTDTQYF

V: TRBV6-4
J: TRBJ1-1
size: .
D: TRBD1
DNA: TGTGCCAGCAGTGCCGAGACAGGGACTGAAGCTTTCTTT
CDR3: CASSAETGTEAFF

V: TRBV3-1/TRBV3-2
J: TRBJ2-3
size: .
D: TRBD2
DNA: TGTGCCAGCACCAGAAGCGGGAGAATAGATACGCAGTATTTT
CDR3: CASTRSGRIDTQYF

V: TRBV5-6
J: TRBJ2-1
size: few
D: TRBD1
DNA: TGTGCCAGCAGCCGGGTCGGGACAGGGAGGTGGAATGAGCAGTTCTTC
CDR3: CASSRVGTGRWNEQFF

V: TRBV10-2
J: TRBJ2-7
size: .
D: TRBD1
DNA: TGCGCCAGCAGTCAGACAGGGAGCGAGCAGTACTTC
CDR3: CASSQTGSEQYF

V: TRBV5-1
J: TRBJ1-6
size: .
D: .
DNA: TGCGCCAGCAGCGTGGACATCACCGGACAGCCGAATAATTCACCCCTCCACTTT
CDR3: CASSVDITGQPNNSPLHF

V: TRBV20-1
J: TRBJ2-5
size: .
D: TRBD2
DNA: TGCAGTGCTAGTCGGGAGGGCCGGGGAGAGACCCAGTACTTC
CDR3: CSASREGRGETQYF

V: TRBV27
J: TRBJ1-5
size: .
D: .
DNA: TGTGCCAGCAGGGTGGGCTGGGGCAATCAGCCCCAGCATTTT
CDR3: CASRVGWGNQPQHF

V: TRBV3-1/TRBV3-2
J: TRBJ2-1
size: .
D: .
DNA: TGTGCCAGCAGCCAAGATGGACTTCGCGAGCAGTTCTTC
CDR3: CASSQDGLREQFF

V: TRBV4-2
J: TRBJ2-3
size: .
D: .
DNA: TGTGCCAGCAGCGATTTCGGCGGGGCAACCCGGGGAGATACGCAGTATTTT
CDR3: CASSDFGGATRGDTQYF

V: TRBV5-4
J: TRBJ1-2
size: once
D: .
DNA: TGTGCCAGCAGCCGAACAGGGAACTATGGCTACACCTTC
CDR3: CASSRTGNYGYTF

V: TRBV14
J: TRBJ2-7
size: .
D: .
DNA: TGTGCCAGCAGCCAAGACAGATACTACGAGCAGTACTTC
CDR3: CASSQDRYYEQYF

V: TRBV18
J: TRBJ1-2
size: .
D: .
DNA: TGTGCCAGCTCACGTTCGGACAGCCAGCGTTTGTATGGCTACACCTTC
CDR3: CASSRSDSQRLYGYTF

V: TRBV19
J: TRBJ1-5
size: .
D: .
DNA: TGTGCCAGTAGTTTGTTAGGGGATCAGCCCCAGCATTTT
CDR3: CASSLLGDQPQHF

V: TRBV7-9
J: TRBJ1-6
size: .
D: .
DNA: TGTGCCAGCAGCTCCAGGGTGCCCAATTCACCCCTCCACTTT
CDR3: CASSSRVPNSPLHF

V: TRBV18
J: TRBJ2-7
size: .
D: .
DNA: TGTGCCAGCTCGGGGGGAGAGGGATTCCCCTTTTACGAGCAGTACTTC
CDR3: CASSGGEGFPFYEQYF

V: TRBV7-6
J: TRBJ2-5
size: .
D: .
DNA: TGTGCCAGCAGCTTACACAGCGGCCAAGAGACCCAGTACTTC
CDR3: CASSLHSGQETQYF

V: TRBV19
J: TRBJ1-5
size: .
D: .
DNA: TGTGCCAGTAGTAAGGGACACCCAGATCAGCCCCAGCATTTT
CDR3: CASSKGHPDQPQHF